The 8 T cell receptor beta chains below come from one sample, sequenced in a study of shared clonotypes between healthy human individuals. Some clones are missing from TCRdb's copy, which holds only in-frame ones; the method was immunoSEQ multiplex PCR. The table lists 950,000 to 1,300,000 clones, approximately 72% of them singletons. Sequenced: memory CD4+ T cells sorted from blood. Subset meaning: CD45RA-negative fraction. These receptors originate from a man younger than 30 in good health.

The genes are TRBV2 and TRBJ1-4; no definite D call. Germline lookup yields CDR1 SNHLY and CDR2 FYNNEI. With 3 bases removed from V and 10 bases from J, the gap between germline ends came to 12 bases. CDR3 length: 13 amino acids. The CDR3 reads CASSEGRFGKLFF. CDR3 bases: TGTGCCAGCAGTGAGGGCAGGTTCGGAAAACTGTTTTTT. Variable domain in full (rest from reference TRBV2 and TRBJ1-4): EPEVTQTPSHQVTQMGQEVILRCVPISNHLYFYWYRQILGQKVEFLVSFYNNEISEKSEIFDDQFSVERPDGSNFTLKIRSTKLEDSAMYFCASSEGRFGKLFFGSGTQLSVL.

The gene calls are TRBV5-4 and TRBJ1-2, with a weak D call TRBD1 (5 bases). Germline V gene data show CDR1 as SGHNT and CDR2 as YYREEE (reference sequence). The CDR3 has 13 amino acids. Trimming cost V 4 bases and J 8 bases, with 15 bases left between them. The CDR3 sequence: CASSHDSRGGYTF. DNA for the CDR3: TGTGCCAGCAGCCATGACAGCCGTGGGGGCTACACCTTC.

The V gene is TRBV28, the J gene TRBJ2-4; maybe TRBD1 (6 bases). The V gene lost 6 bases and the J gene lost 0 bases, with 15 bases spanning the gap. Germline CDR1 and CDR2: MDHEN and SYDVKM. The CDR3 loop spans 16 amino acids. This chain's CDR3 is CASSNYRVSAKNIQYF. Here the CDR3 DNA reads TGTGCCAGCAGCAACTACAGGGTTTCAGCCAAAAACATTCAGTACTTC.

The chain carries TRBV25-1 and TRBJ2-1; 12 bases align to TRBD2. Germline trimming cut 8 bases from V and 5 bases from J; bases unmatched to any gene: 13. The CDR3 extends over 17 amino acids. Germline V lookup: CDR1 MGHDK, CDR2 SYGVNS. Here the CDR3 reads CASGGTSGGPFHNEQFF. As DNA, the CDR3 is TGTGCCAGCGGGGGAACTAGCGGGGGGCCGTTTCACAATGAGCAGTTCTTC.

V is TRBV6-1 and J is TRBJ1-5; D ambiguous. V was clipped by 4 bases and J by 4 bases, with 5 bases between them. CDR1 MNHNS and CDR2 SASEGT come from the germline V gene. The CDR3 spans 12 residues. The CDR3: CASSAGNQPQHF. DNA for the CDR3: TGTGCCAGCAGTGCCGGGAATCAGCCCCAGCATTTT.

Regarding this clone: This could be a read error, since a much larger clone is one nucleotide away. The genes are TRBV28 and TRBJ1-3; D is ambiguous. The CDR3 totals 12 residues. Germline lookup yields CDR1 MDHEN and CDR2 SYDVKM. V lost 6 bases and J lost 0, with 3 bases in between. In nucleotides, the CDR3 is TGTGCCAGCAGAAGCTCTGGAAACACCATATATTTT. Translated: CASRSSGNTIYF.

This chain joins TRBV2 and TRBJ2-1; tentatively, D is TRBD2 (5 bases). There are 12 residues in the CDR3. CDR1 and CDR2 (germline): SNHLY, FYNNEI. Deletions cut 10 bases from V and 4 bases from J, with 11 bases between. Here the CDR3 DNA reads TGTGCCACCCGGGGAGTATACAATGAGCAGTTCTTC. Its protein is CATRGVYNEQFF.

The chain employs TRBV30 and TRBJ2-1, with 7 bases matching TRBD2. The CDR3 is 16 residues long. Losses at the gene ends were 0 bases for V and 0 bases for J; bases not matched to a gene: 5. Germline V CDR1 and CDR2: GTSNPN, SVGIG (reference sequence). For the CDR3, the DNA is TGTGCCTGGAGTGTACTTGCTAGCGGCTCCTACAATGAGCAGTTCTTC. As protein: CAWSVLASGSYNEQFF.